This TCR beta chain is drawn from a study of cytotoxic CD8 clonotypes in ibrutinib-treated CLL. General study results and limits: Clonality was elevated at ibrutinib response and had returned toward baseline at progression. The study found baseline clonality above age-matched healthy donors, tracking circulating CD8+ T-cell counts.

The CDR3 loop spans 15 amino acids. V was shortened by 3 bases and J by 8 bases, with 16 bases between the two germline ends. Germline V gives CDR1 LNHDA, CDR2 SQIVND (reference sequence). Points on this clone: Antigen: not known.

Sequencing was performed with immunoSEQ multiplex PCR; in TCRdb, only in-frame clones are kept and a portion is missing. Among 150,000 or so clones, around 84% were seen once, and the ten largest hold roughly 7.2%. This TCR was sampled from a human donor with chronic lymphocytic leukemia. The material sequenced was PBMCs, taken after 36 months of ibrutinib treatment. The V call is TRBV19, the J call TRBJ1-4, with a possible D match to TRBD1 (6 bases). This chain's CDR3 is CASSISLNREEKLFF. The CDR3 DNA reads as TGTGCCAGTAGTATCAGCCTCAACAGGGAGGAAAAACTGTTTTTT. The complete variable domain, with remaining parts taken from reference TRBV19 and TRBJ1-4, reads DGGITQSPKYLFRKEGQNVTLSCEQNLNHDAMYWYRQDPGQGLRLIYYSQIVNDFQKGDIAEGYSVSREKKESFPLTVTSAQKNPTAFYLCASSISLNREEKLFFGSGTQLSVL.